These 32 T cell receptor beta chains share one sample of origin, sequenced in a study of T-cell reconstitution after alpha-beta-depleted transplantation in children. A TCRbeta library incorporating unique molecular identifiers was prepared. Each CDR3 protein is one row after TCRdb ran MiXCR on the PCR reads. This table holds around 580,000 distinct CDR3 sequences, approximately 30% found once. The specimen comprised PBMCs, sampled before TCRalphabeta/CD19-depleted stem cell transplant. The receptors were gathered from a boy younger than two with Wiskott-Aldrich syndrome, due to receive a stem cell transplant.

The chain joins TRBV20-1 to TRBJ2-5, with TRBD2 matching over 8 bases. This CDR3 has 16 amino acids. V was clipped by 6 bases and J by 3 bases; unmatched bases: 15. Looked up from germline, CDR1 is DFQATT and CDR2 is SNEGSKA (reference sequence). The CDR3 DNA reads TGCAGTGCCAGGCGTCCGGGACTAGATATAAAAGAGACCCAGTACTTC. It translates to CSARRPGLDIKETQYF.

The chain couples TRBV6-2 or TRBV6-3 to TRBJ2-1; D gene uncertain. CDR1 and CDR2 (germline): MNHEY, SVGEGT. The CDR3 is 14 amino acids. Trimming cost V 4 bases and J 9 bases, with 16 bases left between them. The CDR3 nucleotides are TGTGCCAGCAGTTTGTCCCTTATCTCGGCTGAGCAGTTCTTC. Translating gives CASSLSLISAEQFF.

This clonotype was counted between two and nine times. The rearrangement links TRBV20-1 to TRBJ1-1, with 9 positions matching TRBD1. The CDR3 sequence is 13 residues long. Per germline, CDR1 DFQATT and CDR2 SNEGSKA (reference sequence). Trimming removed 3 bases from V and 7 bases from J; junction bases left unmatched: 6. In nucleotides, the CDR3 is TGCAGTGCTAGCGGCCCGGGACAGGGTGAAGCTTTCTTT. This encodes CSASGPGQGEAFF.

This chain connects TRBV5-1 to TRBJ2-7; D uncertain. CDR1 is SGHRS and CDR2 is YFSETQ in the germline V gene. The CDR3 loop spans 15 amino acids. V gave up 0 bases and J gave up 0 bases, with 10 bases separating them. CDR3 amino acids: CASSLGGPSSYEQYF. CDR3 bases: TGCGCCAGCAGCTTGGGTGGACCCAGCTCCTACGAGCAGTACTTC.

DNA of the CDR3: TGTGCCACCGCCAGACAGGGGAGGTACGAGCAGTACTTC. Translation: CATARQGRYEQYF. The rearrangement uses TRBV27 and TRBJ2-7, with 8 bases lining up with TRBD1. This CDR3 region has 13 residues. V gave up 10 bases and J gave up 4 bases; unmatched junction bases: 9. Germline CDR1 reads MNHEY; CDR2 reads SMNVEV (reference sequence).

The CDR3 bases are TGCGCCAGCAGCTGGGGAGACAGGAACACTGAAGCTTTCTTT. Translated, it gives CASSWGDRNTEAFF. V is TRBV5-1 and J is TRBJ1-1, with D tentatively TRBD1 (5 bases). Germline V gene data show CDR1 as SGHRS and CDR2 as YFSETQ. This CDR3 is built from 14 residues. V was pared by 3 bases and J by 1 base, with 10 bases between. The full variable domain, completed using reference TRBV5-1 and TRBJ1-1, is KAGVTQTPRYLIKTRGQQVTLSCSPISGHRSVSWYQQTPGQGLQFLFEYFSETQRNKGNFPGRFSGRQFSNSRSEMNVSTLELGDSALYLCASSWGDRNTEAFFGQGTRLTVV.

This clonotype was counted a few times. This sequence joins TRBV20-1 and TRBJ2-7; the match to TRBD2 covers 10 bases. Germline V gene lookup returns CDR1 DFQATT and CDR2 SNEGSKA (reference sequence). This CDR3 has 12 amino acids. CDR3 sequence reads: CSLAGGPYEQYF. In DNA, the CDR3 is TGCAGCTTAGCGGGAGGTCCCTACGAGCAGTACTTC.

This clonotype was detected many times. The CDR3 nucleotides are TGCAGTGCGGAGACTAGCACAGATACGCAGTATTTT. Translation: CSAETSTDTQYF. The chain combines TRBV20-1 with TRBJ2-3; D is uncertain. The germline V and J ends were trimmed by 6 bases and 0 bases, with 7 bases remaining between them. Per germline, CDR1 DFQATT and CDR2 SNEGSKA (reference sequence). CDR3 length: 12 amino acids.

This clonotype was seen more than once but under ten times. The DNA for the CDR3 is TGCAGTGCTAGCCCGGAGGGAACAGATACGCAGTATTTT. Translation: CSASPEGTDTQYF. The rearrangement links TRBV20-1 to TRBJ2-3, with D possibly being TRBD2 (6 bases). V was cut by 3 bases and J by 3 bases, with 10 bases left in between. Germline V gene lookup returns CDR1 DFQATT and CDR2 SNEGSKA (reference sequence). The CDR3 consists of 13 residues.

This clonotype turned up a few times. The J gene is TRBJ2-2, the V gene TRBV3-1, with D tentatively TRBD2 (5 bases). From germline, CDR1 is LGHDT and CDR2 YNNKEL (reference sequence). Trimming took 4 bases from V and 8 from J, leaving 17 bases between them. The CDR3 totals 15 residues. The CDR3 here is CASSLTIGGPGELFF. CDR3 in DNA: TGTGCCAGCAGCCTTACCATAGGAGGCCCGGGGGAGCTGTTTTTT.

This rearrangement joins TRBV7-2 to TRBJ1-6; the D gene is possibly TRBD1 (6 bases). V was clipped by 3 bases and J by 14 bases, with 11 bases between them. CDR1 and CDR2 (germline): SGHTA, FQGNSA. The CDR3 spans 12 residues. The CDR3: CASSFRGETLHF. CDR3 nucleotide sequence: TGTGCCAGCAGCTTTAGGGGGGAAACCCTCCACTTT.

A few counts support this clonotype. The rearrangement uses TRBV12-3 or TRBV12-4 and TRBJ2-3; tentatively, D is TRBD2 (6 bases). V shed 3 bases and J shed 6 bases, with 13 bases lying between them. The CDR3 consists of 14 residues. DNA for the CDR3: TGTGCCAGCAGTTTTAGGGCTAGCGAGGATACGCAGTATTTT. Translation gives CASSFRASEDTQYF.

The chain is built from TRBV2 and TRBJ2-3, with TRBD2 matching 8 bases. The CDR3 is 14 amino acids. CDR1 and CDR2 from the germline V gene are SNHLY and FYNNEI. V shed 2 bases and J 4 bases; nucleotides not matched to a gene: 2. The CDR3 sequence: CASSEREGPDTQYF. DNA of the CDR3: TGTGCCAGCAGTGAACGGGAGGGGCCAGATACGCAGTATTTT. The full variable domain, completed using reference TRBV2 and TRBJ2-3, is EPEVTQTPSHQVTQMGQEVILRCVPISNHLYFYWYRQILGQKVEFLVSFYNNEISEKSEIFDDQFSVERPDGSNFTLKIRSTKLEDSAMYFCASSEREGPDTQYFGPGTRLTVL.

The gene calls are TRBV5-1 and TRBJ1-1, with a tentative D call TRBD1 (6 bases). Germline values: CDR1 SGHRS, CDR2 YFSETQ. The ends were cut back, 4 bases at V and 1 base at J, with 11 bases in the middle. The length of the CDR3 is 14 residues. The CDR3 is CASSALTGNTEAFF. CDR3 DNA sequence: TGCGCCAGCAGCGCCCTGACAGGGAACACTGAAGCTTTCTTT.

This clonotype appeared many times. The CDR3 is CAIRTAGVDILHNEQFF. The CDR3 DNA reads as TGTGCCATCAGGACAGCAGGGGTGGATATACTACACAATGAGCAGTTCTTC. The chain is built from TRBV10-3 and TRBJ2-1; perhaps TRBD1 as D (6 bases). Germline V gives CDR1 ENHRY, CDR2 SYGVKD. Trimming removed 6 bases from V and 5 bases from J, with 23 bases in between. The CDR3 extends over 17 amino acids.

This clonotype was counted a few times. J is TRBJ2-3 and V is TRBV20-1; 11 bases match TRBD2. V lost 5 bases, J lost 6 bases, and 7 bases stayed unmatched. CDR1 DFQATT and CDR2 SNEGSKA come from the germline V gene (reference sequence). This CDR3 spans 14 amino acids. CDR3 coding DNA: TGCAGTGCTTTAGCGGGAGGGCCCGAGGATACGCAGTATTTT. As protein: CSALAGGPEDTQYF.

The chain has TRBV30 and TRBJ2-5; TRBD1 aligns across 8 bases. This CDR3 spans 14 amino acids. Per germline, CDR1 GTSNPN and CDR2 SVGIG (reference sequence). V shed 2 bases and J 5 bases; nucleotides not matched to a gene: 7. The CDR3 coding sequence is TGTGCCTGGAGTCAAACAGGGGGAAGGGAGACCCAGTACTTC. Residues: CAWSQTGGRETQYF.

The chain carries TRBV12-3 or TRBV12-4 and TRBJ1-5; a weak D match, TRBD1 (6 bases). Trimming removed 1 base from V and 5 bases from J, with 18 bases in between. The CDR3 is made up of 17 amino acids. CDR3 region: CASSLDLGGIGHQPQHF. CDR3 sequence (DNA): TGTGCCAGCAGTTTAGACTTAGGGGGTATTGGACATCAGCCCCAGCATTTT.

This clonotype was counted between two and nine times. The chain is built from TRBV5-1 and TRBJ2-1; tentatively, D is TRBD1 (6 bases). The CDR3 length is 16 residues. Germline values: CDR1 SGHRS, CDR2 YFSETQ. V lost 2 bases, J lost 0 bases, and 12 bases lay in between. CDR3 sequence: CASSFLTGSSYNEQFF. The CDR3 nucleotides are TGCGCCAGCAGCTTCCTGACAGGAAGCTCCTACAATGAGCAGTTCTTC.

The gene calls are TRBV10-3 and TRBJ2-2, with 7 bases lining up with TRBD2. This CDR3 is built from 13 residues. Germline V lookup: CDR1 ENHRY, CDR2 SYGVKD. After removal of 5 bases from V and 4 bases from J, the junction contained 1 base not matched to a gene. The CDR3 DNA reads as TGTGCCATCAGTCGGACTAGCACCGGGGAGCTGTTTTTT. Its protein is CAISRTSTGELFF.

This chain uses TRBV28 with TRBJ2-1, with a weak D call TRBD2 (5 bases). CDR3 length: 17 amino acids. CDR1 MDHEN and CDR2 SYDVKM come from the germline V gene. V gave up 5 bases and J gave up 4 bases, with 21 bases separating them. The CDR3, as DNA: TGTGCCAGCAGTCAGACGGACCCTCTGGCGGGTTACAATGAGCAGTTCTTC. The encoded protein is CASSQTDPLAGYNEQFF. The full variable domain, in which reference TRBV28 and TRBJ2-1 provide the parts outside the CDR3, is DVKVTQSSRYLVKRTGEKVFLECVQDMDHENMFWYRQDPGLGLRLIYFSYDVKMKEKGDIPEGYSVSREKKERFSLILESASTNQTSMYLCASSQTDPLAGYNEQFFGPGTRLTVL.

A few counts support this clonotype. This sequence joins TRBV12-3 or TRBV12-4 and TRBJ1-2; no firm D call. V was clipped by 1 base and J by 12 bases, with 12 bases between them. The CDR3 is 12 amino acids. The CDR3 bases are TGTGCCAGCAGTTTAGGCAGTTTCCACGACACCTTC. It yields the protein CASSLGSFHDTF.

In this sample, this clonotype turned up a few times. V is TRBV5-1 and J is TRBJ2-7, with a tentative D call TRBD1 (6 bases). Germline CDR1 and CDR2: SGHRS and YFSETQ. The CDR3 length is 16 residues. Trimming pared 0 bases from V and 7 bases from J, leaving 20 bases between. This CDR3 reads CASSLAFRTGLKEQYF. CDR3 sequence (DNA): TGCGCCAGCAGCTTGGCCTTCCGTACAGGGTTGAAGGAGCAGTACTTC.

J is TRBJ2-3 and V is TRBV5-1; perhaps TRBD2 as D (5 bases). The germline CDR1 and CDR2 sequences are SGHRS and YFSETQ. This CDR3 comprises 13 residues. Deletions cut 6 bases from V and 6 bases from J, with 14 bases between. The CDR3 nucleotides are TGCGCCAGCACTGAGAGAGGGTTCGATACGCAGTATTTT. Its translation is CASTERGFDTQYF.

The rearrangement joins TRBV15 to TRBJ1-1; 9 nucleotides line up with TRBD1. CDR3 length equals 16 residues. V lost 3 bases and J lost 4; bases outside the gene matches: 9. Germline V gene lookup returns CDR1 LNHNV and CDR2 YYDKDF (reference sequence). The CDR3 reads CATSSTGQGILTEAFF. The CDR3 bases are TGTGCCACCAGCAGTACTGGACAGGGGATCCTCACTGAAGCTTTCTTT.

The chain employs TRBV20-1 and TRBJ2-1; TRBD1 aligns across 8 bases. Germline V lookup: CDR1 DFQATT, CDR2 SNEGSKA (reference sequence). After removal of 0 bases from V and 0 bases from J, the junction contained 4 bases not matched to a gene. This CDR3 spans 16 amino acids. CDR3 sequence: CSARDRGQGSYNEQFF. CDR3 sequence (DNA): TGCAGTGCTAGAGATCGAGGACAGGGCTCCTACAATGAGCAGTTCTTC.

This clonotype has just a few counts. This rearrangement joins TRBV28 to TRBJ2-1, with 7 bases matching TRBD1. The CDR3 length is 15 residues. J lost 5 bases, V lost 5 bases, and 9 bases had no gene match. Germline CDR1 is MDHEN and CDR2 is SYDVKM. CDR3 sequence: CASSPMTGRHNEQFF. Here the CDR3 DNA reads TGTGCCAGCAGTCCTATGACAGGGCGACACAATGAGCAGTTCTTC.

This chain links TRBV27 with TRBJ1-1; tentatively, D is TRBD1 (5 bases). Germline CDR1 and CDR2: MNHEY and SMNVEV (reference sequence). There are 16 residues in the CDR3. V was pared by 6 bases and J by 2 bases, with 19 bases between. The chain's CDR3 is CASSPRPWGSNTEAFF. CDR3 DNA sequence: TGTGCCAGCAGCCCGAGGCCATGGGGGTCCAACACTGAAGCTTTCTTT.

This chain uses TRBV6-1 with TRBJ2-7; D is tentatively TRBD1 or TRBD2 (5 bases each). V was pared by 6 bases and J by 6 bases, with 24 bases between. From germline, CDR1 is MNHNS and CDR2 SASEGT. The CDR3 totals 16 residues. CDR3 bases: TGTGCCAGCAGGCTGGGGCCTAAGGCAGGGACGGGCGAGCAGTACTTC. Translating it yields CASRLGPKAGTGEQYF.

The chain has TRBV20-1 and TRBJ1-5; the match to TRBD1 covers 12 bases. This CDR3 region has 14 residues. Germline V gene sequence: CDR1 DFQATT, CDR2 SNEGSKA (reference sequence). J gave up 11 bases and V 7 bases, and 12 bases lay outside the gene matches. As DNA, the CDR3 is TGCAGTGGACGGGACAGGGGGCGGTCCGGAGCCCAGCATTTT. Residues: CSGRDRGRSGAQHF.

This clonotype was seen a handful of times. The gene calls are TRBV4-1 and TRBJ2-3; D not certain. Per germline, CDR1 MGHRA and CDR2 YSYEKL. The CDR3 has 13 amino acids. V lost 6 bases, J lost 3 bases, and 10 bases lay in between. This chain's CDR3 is CASRTDITDTQYF. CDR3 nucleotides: TGCGCCAGCAGAACAGACATAACAGATACGCAGTATTTT.

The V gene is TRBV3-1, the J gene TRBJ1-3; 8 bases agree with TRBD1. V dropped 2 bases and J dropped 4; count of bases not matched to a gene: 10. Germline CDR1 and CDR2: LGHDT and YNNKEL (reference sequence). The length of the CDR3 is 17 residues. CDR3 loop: CASSQFRTGTSGNTIYF. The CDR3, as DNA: TGTGCCAGCAGCCAATTTCGGACAGGGACGAGCGGAAACACCATATATTTT.